A single sample gave rise to the 14 T cell receptor beta chains below, sequenced in a study of cytomegalovirus exposure and HLA in healthy donors. 13 Jbeta primers and 60 Vbeta primers were used for the PCR. The table came from immunoSEQ multiplex PCR; TCRdb's copy has only in-frame clones and leaves some out. Of roughly 120,000 clones listed, under 85% are singletons. The sequenced material came from PBMCs. These receptors came from a woman between 40 and 50 years old in good health and CMV-seropositive.

The genes are TRBV7-3 and TRBJ2-7, with a tentative D call TRBD2 (5 bases). The CDR3 consists of 14 residues. V dropped 2 bases and J dropped 6 bases, with 14 bases sitting between them. CDR1 and CDR2 from the germline V gene are SGHTA and FQGTGA. The CDR3 nucleotides read TGTGCCAGCAGCTTATTCGGGGTAGAGGGCGAGCAGTACTTC. Translation: CASSLFGVEGEQYF. Supplemented by reference TRBV7-3 and TRBJ2-7, the full variable domain reads GAGVSQTPSNKVTEKGKYVELRCDPISGHTALYWYRQSLGQGPEFLIYFQGTGAADDSGLPNDRFFAVRPEGSVSTLKIQRTERGDSAVYLCASSLFGVEGEQYFGPGTRLTVT.

The J gene is TRBJ2-5, the V gene TRBV6-1; TRBD2 aligns across 11 bases. The germline gives CDR1 MNHNS, CDR2 SASEGT. V shed 6 bases and J 2 bases; nucleotides not matched to a gene: 5. The CDR3 runs 15 residues. CDR3 sequence (DNA): TGTGCCAGCAGCGGACTAGCGGGTTCTCAAGAGACCCAGTACTTC. Translating gives CASSGLAGSQETQYF.

The V call is TRBV9, the J call TRBJ1-1; 7 nucleotides match TRBD1. The V and J ends lost 2 bases and 9 bases, in that order; junction bases with no gene match: 7. CDR1 SGDLS and CDR2 YYNGEE come from the germline V gene. CDR3 length: 13 residues. The CDR3 coding sequence is TGTGCCAGCAGCGTGATCCGGGACAGTCAAGCTTTCTTT. Translating gives CASSVIRDSQAFF.

This chain links TRBV9 with TRBJ2-7, with D unresolved. V lost 0 bases, J lost 2 bases, and 9 bases lay in between. The CDR3 is 14 amino acids. In germline, CDR1 is SGDLS, CDR2 YYNGEE. The CDR3 coding sequence is TGTGCCAGCAGCGTAGATGAGCGACCCTACGAGCAGTACTTC. This sequence encodes CASSVDERPYEQYF.

The chain couples TRBV7-8 to TRBJ2-1; possibly TRBD2 for D (6 bases). CDR1 SGHVS and CDR2 FQNEAQ come from the germline V gene. V lost 5 bases and J 4 bases, leaving 15 bases between the germline ends. This CDR3 has 15 residues. This CDR3 is CASSPPGGRYNEQFF. DNA of the CDR3: TGTGCCAGCAGCCCCCCCGGGGGTAGATACAATGAGCAGTTCTTC.

The chain uses TRBV19 and TRBJ1-1; tentatively, D is TRBD1 (5 bases). V was shortened by 3 bases and J by 4 bases, with 12 bases between the two germline ends. The length of the CDR3 is 14 residues. Germline CDR1 reads LNHDA; CDR2 reads SQIVND (reference sequence). The CDR3 here is CASSIRDEGTEAFF. The CDR3 DNA is TGTGCCAGTAGTATCAGGGATGAAGGCACTGAAGCTTTCTTT.

This chain joins TRBV2 and TRBJ1-1; 7 positions match TRBD1. This CDR3 has 14 amino acids. Germline values: CDR1 SNHLY, CDR2 FYNNEI. The ends lost 5 bases at V and 11 bases at J; junction bases unmatched: 14. The CDR3 here is CASSTRQGLTGAFF. In DNA, the CDR3 is TGTGCCAGCAGTACCCGACAGGGTCTTACTGGGGCTTTCTTT.

This chain uses TRBV18 with TRBJ1-3, with D tentatively TRBD1 (5 bases). Trimming cost V 3 bases and J 0 bases, with 6 bases left between them. This CDR3 has 14 residues. The germline V gene has CDR1 KGHSH and CDR2 LQKENI. The CDR3 protein is CASSPQGSGNTIYF. The CDR3 bases are TGTGCCAGCTCACCTCAGGGCTCTGGAAACACCATATATTTT.

This clone was counted only a few times. The chain carries TRBV5-1 and TRBJ2-5; tentatively, D is TRBD2 (6 bases). Germline assignment: CDR1 SGHRS and CDR2 YFSETQ. The CDR3 length is 16 residues. V was cut by 0 bases and J by 7 bases, with 19 bases left in between. CDR3 DNA sequence: TGCGCCAGCAGCTTGGGTCGGCGGGATGATTGGGGGACCCAGTACTTC. This encodes CASSLGRRDDWGTQYF.

The V gene is TRBV4-2, the J gene TRBJ2-5; perhaps TRBD2 as D (6 bases). This CDR3 spans 15 amino acids. CDR1 is LGHNA and CDR2 is YNFKEQ in the germline V gene. Trimming removed 0 bases from V and 9 bases from J, with 17 bases in between. CDR3 bases: TGTGCCAGCAGCCAAGATGCGGGGTTGGCGGAGGCCCAGTACTTC. This codes for CASSQDAGLAEAQYF.

The CDR3 here is CASSQDGGVLAGPSYNEQFF. CDR3 nucleotide sequence: TGCGCCAGCAGCCAAGATGGGGGGGTCCTAGCGGGACCATCCTACAATGAGCAGTTCTTC. This chain links TRBV4-1 with TRBJ2-1; 9 bases line up with TRBD2. Losses at the gene ends were 0 bases for V and 1 base for J; bases not matched to a gene: 13. CDR1 is MGHRA, CDR2 YSYEKL, per germline. The CDR3 has 20 residues.

This clone appeared once. V usage is TRBV7-2 and J usage is TRBJ2-1; 7 bases are a match to TRBD1. J gave up 2 bases and V 5 bases, and 3 bases lay outside the gene matches. The CDR3 runs 14 residues. Germline CDR1 SGHTA, CDR2 FQGNSA. CDR3 sequence: CASSRTGPYNEQFF. The DNA for the CDR3 is TGTGCCAGCAGCCGGACAGGTCCCTACAATGAGCAGTTCTTC.

V is TRBV30 and J is TRBJ1-5; TRBD1 matches 7 bases. Looked up from germline, CDR1 is GTSNPN and CDR2 is SVGIG (reference sequence). There are 13 residues in the CDR3. The V segment lost 2 bases and the J segment 6 bases; nucleotides outside the gene matches: 4. CDR3 nucleotide sequence: TGTGCCTGGAGTCACAGGGGAGGTCAGCCCCAGCATTTT. Amino acids: CAWSHRGGQPQHF. The complete variable domain, with remaining parts taken from reference TRBV30 and TRBJ1-5, reads SQTIHQWPATLVQPVGSPLSLECTVEGTSNPNLYWYRQAAGRGLQLLFYSVGIGQISSEVPQNLSASRPQDRQFILSSKKLLLSDSGFYLCAWSHRGGQPQHFGDGTRLSIL.

This clone was recorded a few times. This chain uses TRBV9 with TRBJ2-7; 10 nucleotides line up with TRBD1. Germline V gene lookup returns CDR1 SGDLS and CDR2 YYNGEE. With V trimmed by 4 bases and J by 6 bases, 7 bases remained unmatched. CDR3 length: 14 amino acids. CDR3 protein: CASSTTGGVGEQYF. The CDR3 nucleotides read TGTGCCAGCAGCACGACAGGGGGCGTCGGCGAGCAGTACTTC.